The rows below give T cell receptor beta chains drawn from one sample of a study of blood T cell repertoires in COVID-19. The protocol was immunoSEQ multiplex PCR, while the TCRdb copy is restricted to in-frame clones and leaves out a portion. The sample holds a few hundred thousand clones, approximately 84% seen once. Sequencing was carried out using PBMCs or T cells enriched from blood (not recorded which). The receptors were gathered from a woman in her 50s who had been exposed to COVID-19. Both conserved end residues are part of each CDR3. The order of the fields is clone size, V gene, CDR3 protein. Rows give clone size only sometimes, using once, few, many, or a class for an expanded clone.

abundance: NA
v_gene: TRBV2
CDR3aa: CASSEGGTSYQPQHF

abundance: NA
v_gene: TRBV29-1
CDR3aa: CSAGGTGGVNSDGYTF

abundance: NA
v_gene: TRBV3-1/TRBV3-2
CDR3aa: CASSPGTGVRDTQYF

abundance: NA
v_gene: TRBV10-3
CDR3aa: CAISAGGIGDQPQHF

abundance: NA
v_gene: TRBV5-1
CDR3aa: CASSLARGANYGYTF

abundance: NA
v_gene: TRBV3-1/TRBV3-2
CDR3aa: CASSQDVETNYGYTF

abundance: NA
v_gene: TRBV6-2/TRBV6-3
CDR3aa: CASSYERGGWGYTF

abundance: NA
v_gene: TRBV5-4
CDR3aa: CASSSRLAGEQETQYF

abundance: NA
v_gene: TRBV28
CDR3aa: CASTSWPEQGSHEQYF

abundance: NA
v_gene: TRBV4-3
CDR3aa: CASTNDGGNEQFF

abundance: NA
v_gene: TRBV6-5
CDR3aa: CASSQNPQGGSPLHF

abundance: NA
v_gene: TRBV6-5
CDR3aa: CASATPGSQGVLTF

abundance: NA
v_gene: TRBV13
CDR3aa: CASSFRDRNAYEQYF

abundance: NA
v_gene: TRBV29-1
CDR3aa: CSAKEYGELFF

abundance: NA
v_gene: TRBV10-3
CDR3aa: CATMSRRTGREKLFF

abundance: NA
v_gene: TRBV2
CDR3aa: CASSPGGPGRNTIYF

abundance: NA
v_gene: TRBV25-1
CDR3aa: CASSGRRDEAFF

abundance: NA
v_gene: TRBV11-2
CDR3aa: CASSFPTPGGKETQYF

abundance: NA
v_gene: TRBV18
CDR3aa: CASSPLPGDTGELFF

abundance: NA
v_gene: TRBV11-2
CDR3aa: CASSLSRQGDEKLFF

abundance: NA
v_gene: TRBV18
CDR3aa: CASSPVQITYSNQPQHF

abundance: NA
v_gene: TRBV18
CDR3aa: CASSPRGEEKLFF

abundance: NA
v_gene: TRBV5-1
CDR3aa: CASSPGLAGPRSGELFF

abundance: NA
v_gene: TRBV2
CDR3aa: CASSLRASNQPQHF

abundance: NA
v_gene: TRBV2
CDR3aa: CASSEGWPQYF

abundance: few
v_gene: TRBV6-2/TRBV6-3
CDR3aa: CASSNAHRQSSYNSPLHF